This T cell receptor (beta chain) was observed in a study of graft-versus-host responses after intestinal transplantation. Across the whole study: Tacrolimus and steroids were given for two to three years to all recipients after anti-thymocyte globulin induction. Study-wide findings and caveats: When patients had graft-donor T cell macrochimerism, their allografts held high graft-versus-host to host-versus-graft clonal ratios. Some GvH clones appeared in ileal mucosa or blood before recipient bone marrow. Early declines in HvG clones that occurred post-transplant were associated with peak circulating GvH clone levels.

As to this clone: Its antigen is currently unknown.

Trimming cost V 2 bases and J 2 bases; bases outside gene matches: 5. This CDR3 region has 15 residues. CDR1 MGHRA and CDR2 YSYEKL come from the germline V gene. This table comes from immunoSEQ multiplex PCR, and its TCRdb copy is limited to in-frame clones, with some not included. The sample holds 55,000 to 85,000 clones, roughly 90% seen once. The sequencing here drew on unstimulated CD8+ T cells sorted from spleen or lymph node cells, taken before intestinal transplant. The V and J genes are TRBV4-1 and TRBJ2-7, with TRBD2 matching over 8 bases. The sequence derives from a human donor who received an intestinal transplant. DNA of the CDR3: TGCGCCAGCAGCCAAAGCGGGAGCCCTCCCTACGAGCAGTACTTC. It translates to CASSQSGSPPYEQYF.